Listed here are 8 T cell receptor beta chains from one sample, sequenced in a study of T cell clonality in common variable immunodeficiency. The data were produced by immunoSEQ multiplex PCR, yet TCRdb's version contains in-frame clones alone and is incomplete. This sample has approximately 56,000 clones and no singletons, with around 2% in the ten largest. Source material: peripheral blood mononuclear cells. The source of these receptors is a person between 18 and 75 years old in good health.

This clone was detected only a few times. CDR3 loop: CASSERAVTPSSGNTIYF. The DNA read from the CDR3 is TGTGCCAGCAGTGAAAGGGCTGTGACACCGAGCTCTGGAAACACC. The chain joins TRBV6-1 to TRBJ1-3; D gene ambiguous. The CDR3 is cut off 3 residues early in the read; its end comes from the germline J gene. The germline gives CDR1 MNHNS, CDR2 SASEGT. V was shortened by 2 bases and J by 0 bases, with 17 bases between the two germline ends. This CDR3 is built from 18 residues.

This clone has just a few counts. The CDR3 goes on 3 residues after the read ends, and that part is filled in from the germline J gene. The same CDR3 is also encoded by other DNA sequences in this sample. The V gene is TRBV2, the J gene TRBJ1-3; perhaps TRBD1 as D (6 bases). V was shortened by 2 bases and J by 0 bases, with 11 bases between the two germline ends. The V gene's germline CDR1 is SNHLY and CDR2 FYNNEI. CDR3 size: 16 residues. CDR3 protein: CASSEPQGSSGNTIYF. The CDR3 bases that were read are TGTGCCAGCAGTGAACCACAGGGAAGCTCTGGAAACACC. The full variable domain, completed using reference TRBV2 and TRBJ1-3, is EPEVTQTPSHQVTQMGQEVILRCVPISNHLYFYWYRQILGQKVEFLVSFYNNEISEKSEIFDDQFSVERPDGSNFTLKIRSTKLEDSAMYFCASSEPQGSSGNTIYFGEGSWLTVV.

This clone was seen at least ten times. The read terminates 3 residues ahead of where the CDR3 ends, so the germline J gene completes it. The V call is TRBV13, the J call TRBJ2-3, with 9 bases matching TRBD1. Per the germline V gene, CDR1 is PRHDT and CDR2 is FYEKMQ (reference sequence). The CDR3 runs 14 residues. V trimming: 1 base; J trimming: 6 bases; junction bases outside the gene matches: 2. The CDR3 bases that were read are TGTGCCAGCAGCTTAGCACAGGGGGCTGATACG. Protein sequence: CASSLAQGADT. The whole CDR3 protein reads CASSLAQGADTQYF.

This clone was picked up a small number of times. The read comes to an end 3 residues before the CDR3 does, leaving the germline J gene to fill in the end. The chain joins TRBV19 to TRBJ2-2, with a possible D match to TRBD1 (6 bases). The germline CDR1 and CDR2 sequences are LNHDA and SQIVND (reference sequence). Trimming cost V 3 bases and J 3 bases, with 8 bases left between them. The CDR3 contains 14 residues. CDR3 loop: CASSIDRYTGELFF. The CDR3 bases that were read are TGTGCCAGTAGTATCGACAGGTACACCGGGGAG.

This clone was picked up many times. The read terminates 3 residues before the CDR3 end, so the remaining end is supplied by the germline J gene. This chain uses TRBV7-9 with TRBJ1-5; maybe TRBD1 (6 bases). V lost 4 bases to trimming and J lost 0 bases, with 10 bases between them. The CDR3 is 15 residues long. CDR1 SEHNR and CDR2 FQNEAQ come from the germline V gene (reference sequence). CDR3 DNA (partial): TGTGCCAGCAGCTCACAGGGCCATAGCAATCAGCCC. It encodes CASSSQGHSNQP. The full CDR3 reads CASSSQGHSNQPQHF. Supplemented by reference TRBV7-9 and TRBJ1-5, the full variable domain reads DTGVSQNPRHKITKRGQNVTFRCDPISEHNRLYWYRQTLGQGPEFLTYFQNEAQLEKSRLLSDRFSAERPKGSFSTLEIQRTEQGDSAMYLCASSSQGHSNQPQHFGDGTRLSIL.

Comment on this clone: At one end the junction does not follow the germline gene, possibly because of a read error. The read ends 3 residues shy of where the CDR3 ends; the end is completed using the germline J gene. J is TRBJ1-4 and V is TRBV20-1, with 10 nucleotides matching TRBD1. CDR3 length equals 15 residues. CDR1 DFQATT and CDR2 SNEGSKA come from the germline V gene (reference sequence). The CDR3 region is CSARDPTGGLERLFF. The sequenced part of the CDR3 DNA is TGCAGTGCTAGAGATCCGACAGGGGGCTTAGAAAGA.

This clone occurred many times. The sequenced fragment ends 3 residues before the CDR3 boundary, so the rest is inferred from the germline J gene. The rearrangement joins TRBV19 to TRBJ2-3, with TRBD2 matching 15 bases. The CDR3 is 15 residues long. The V gene's germline CDR1 is LNHDA and CDR2 SQIVND (reference sequence). J lost 5 bases, V lost 8 bases, and 5 bases had no gene match. The CDR3 reads CASRGLAGGLDTQYF. Incomplete CDR3 DNA: TGTGCCAGTCGGGGACTAGCGGGAGGTTTAGATACG.

This clone has ten or more counts. The observed sequence ends 3 residues before the CDR3 terminus, with the missing tail filled in from the germline J gene. The chain combines TRBV5-1 with TRBJ1-3; D is perhaps TRBD1 (5 bases). The CDR3 has 15 residues. From germline, CDR1 is SGHRS and CDR2 YFSETQ. V lost 0 bases and J lost 1, with 8 bases in between. The CDR3 bases that were read are TGCGCCAGCAGCTTGGTAGGGGAATCTGGAAACACC. Translating gives CASSLVGESGNT. The complete CDR3 protein is CASSLVGESGNTIYF.